A single sample gave rise to the 32 T cell receptor beta chains below, sequenced in a study of CD8+ T cells in alopecia areata. Sequencing relied on a cDNA template that was reverse transcribed from extracted RNA. Data came from immunoSEQ multiplex PCR; TCRdb stores just in-frame clones and leaves some out. The table includes around 200,000 clones, around 50% detected once. The treatment here: oral pan-JAK inhibitor, 5-10 mg twice daily. The sequenced sample was CD8+ T cells sorted from blood, obtained at week 24, from a patient treated with tofacitinib. Receptors were obtained from a human donor with alopecia areata.

Note on this clone: Other DNA sequences in the sample encode the same CDR3. The chain combines TRBV5-6 with TRBJ2-1; no firm D call. The length of the CDR3 is 13 residues. Germline V gene data show CDR1 as SGHDT and CDR2 as YYEEEE. Deletions cut 3 bases from V and 0 bases from J, with 4 bases between. CDR3 amino acids: CASSSGSYNEQFF. In nucleotides, the CDR3 is TGTGCCAGCAGCTCGGGCTCCTACAATGAGCAGTTCTTC. Combining the CDR3 with reference TRBV5-6 and TRBJ2-1 gives the whole variable domain DAGVTQSPTHLIKTRGQQVTLRCSPKSGHDTVSWYQQALGQGPQFIFQYYEEEERQRGNFPDRFSGHQFPNYSSELNVNALLLGDSALYLCASSSGSYNEQFFGPGTRLTVL.

This clone was seen a handful of times. The chain carries TRBV7-6 and TRBJ2-3, with D maybe TRBD1 (6 bases). Germline CDR1 is SGHVS and CDR2 is FNYEAQ. The V end lost 0 bases, the J end lost 7 bases, and 14 bases lay between the germline ends. This CDR3 spans 15 amino acids. The CDR3 reads CASSLAWAGEYTQYF. The CDR3 region has the DNA TGTGCCAGCAGCTTAGCGTGGGCAGGGGAATATACGCAGTATTTT.

The chain joins TRBV4-1 to TRBJ2-2; 10 nucleotides agree with TRBD2. J lost 6 bases, V lost 8 bases, and 9 bases had no gene match. The CDR3 covers 15 residues. Germline-derived CDR1 and CDR2 are MGHRA and YSYEKL. The CDR3, as DNA: TGCGCCAGCGGGAGGCTAGCGGGGGAATCCGGGGAGCTGTTTTTT. It encodes CASGRLAGESGELFF.

The gene calls are TRBV4-1 and TRBJ1-5, with TRBD1 as a possible D gene (6 bases). V shed 2 bases and J shed 5 bases, with 13 bases lying between them. Germline CDR1 reads MGHRA; CDR2 reads YSYEKL. The CDR3 length is 15 residues. The CDR3 sequence is CASSQFEGGDQPQHF. Here the CDR3 DNA reads TGCGCCAGCAGCCAATTTGAGGGGGGGGATCAGCCCCAGCATTTT.

V and J are TRBV25-1 and TRBJ1-5; D possibly corresponds to TRBD1 (6 bases). The germline gives CDR1 MGHDK, CDR2 SYGVNS. This CDR3 spans 14 amino acids. The V and J ends lost 4 bases and 6 bases respectively, with 13 bases between them. CDR3 residues: CASSGGGGGQPQHF. Here the CDR3 DNA reads TGTGCCAGCAGTGGAGGGGGAGGGGGTCAGCCCCAGCATTTT.

The chain joins TRBV9 to TRBJ1-1, with 7 bases matching TRBD1. Germline loops: CDR1 SGDLS, CDR2 YYNGEE. V was pared by 3 bases and J by 1 base, with 3 bases of the junction left unmatched. This CDR3 has 14 amino acids. This CDR3 is CASSAGQKNTEAFF. The CDR3 DNA follows: TGTGCCAGCAGCGCGGGACAGAAGAACACTGAAGCTTTCTTT.

This rearrangement joins TRBV7-8 to TRBJ2-5; D unclear. This CDR3 is 13 amino acids long. V was shortened by 1 base and J by 5 bases, with 8 bases between the two germline ends. CDR1 and CDR2 (germline): SGHVS, FQNEAQ. DNA of the CDR3: TGTGCCAGCAGCTTAGACTTGAGGGAGACCCAGTACTTC. Its translation: CASSLDLRETQYF.

The CDR3 region is CASSPDRGDQETQYF. The CDR3 DNA follows: TGTGCCAGCAGCCCGGACAGGGGAGATCAAGAGACCCAGTACTTC. The genes are TRBV7-2 and TRBJ2-5; 9 bases line up with TRBD1. V shed 5 bases and J 2 bases; nucleotides not matched to a gene: 6. The length of the CDR3 is 15 residues. CDR1 is SGHTA, CDR2 FQGNSA, per germline.

This sequence joins TRBV7-8 and TRBJ1-2; 7 nucleotides match TRBD1. Germline V gene data show CDR1 as SGHVS and CDR2 as FQNEAQ. This CDR3 has 13 residues. The V and J ends lost 5 bases and 11 bases, in that order; junction bases with no gene match: 11. CDR3 region: CASSPGGFTEYTF. In nucleotides, the CDR3 is TGTGCCAGCAGCCCAGGGGGGTTTACCGAGTACACCTTC.

The V and J genes are TRBV4-1 and TRBJ1-1; D not resolved. The V end was cut by 3 bases, the J end by 10 bases, with 12 bases between. CDR1 MGHRA and CDR2 YSYEKL come from the germline V gene. The CDR3 is made up of 12 amino acids. The CDR3 region has the DNA TGCGCCAGCAGCCACGGAAGGGTTTCAGCTTTCTTT. The encoded protein is CASSHGRVSAFF.

This clone was recorded a few times. The rearrangement uses TRBV19 and TRBJ1-5; D is unclear. The length of the CDR3 is 13 residues. Per germline, CDR1 LNHDA and CDR2 SQIVND (reference sequence). Trimming removed 6 bases at V and 2 bases at J, with 8 bases between. CDR3 amino acids: CASRWNGNQPQHF. As DNA, the CDR3 is TGTGCCAGTAGGTGGAACGGCAATCAGCCCCAGCATTTT.

The chain has TRBV4-2 and TRBJ2-7, with 8 bases matching TRBD2. Trimming took 4 bases from V and 6 from J; bases not matched to a gene: 2. The CDR3 totals 12 residues. Germline CDR1 and CDR2: LGHNA and YNFKEQ. The CDR3 loop reads CASSPGGSEQYF. In nucleotides, the CDR3 is TGTGCCAGCAGCCCGGGGGGGTCCGAGCAGTACTTC.

The genes are TRBV7-8 and TRBJ2-1; 8 bases map to TRBD1. CDR3 length: 14 residues. The germline V gene encodes CDR1 SGHVS and CDR2 FQNEAQ. V dropped 5 bases and J dropped 8; count of bases not matched to a gene: 8. As DNA, the CDR3 is TGTGCCAGCAGCCTAAGGACAGGGTGGGATGAGCAGTTCTTC. Its translation: CASSLRTGWDEQFF.

This clone was seen a handful of times. The chain is built from TRBV25-1 and TRBJ2-3, with D perhaps being TRBD1 or TRBD2 (6 bases each). Germline V lookup: CDR1 MGHDK, CDR2 SYGVNS. The V and J ends lost 9 bases and 3 bases respectively, with 13 bases between them. CDR3 length: 13 amino acids. CDR3 sequence reads: CARGGFWTDTQYF. The CDR3 DNA is TGTGCCAGAGGGGGGTTCTGGACAGATACGCAGTATTTT.

This clone turned up a few times. The gene calls are TRBV20-1 and TRBJ2-7; D gene uncertain. In germline, CDR1 is DFQATT, CDR2 SNEGSKA (reference sequence). The CDR3 consists of 11 residues. The V end lost 6 bases, the J end lost 2 bases, and 8 bases lay between the germline ends. The CDR3 bases are TGCAGTGCCCCCGGGCCCTACGAGCAGTACTTC. This gives the protein CSAPGPYEQYF.

CDR3 amino acids: CASSPPFAGRDTEAFF. The CDR3 DNA is TGTGCCAGCAGCCCCCCTTTTGCAGGGCGGGACACTGAAGCTTTCTTT. The chain recombines TRBV7-9 with TRBJ1-1; tentative D call: TRBD1 (5 bases). Trimming stripped 5 bases from V and 3 bases from J, with 19 bases between. The CDR3 has 16 residues. Germline CDR1 and CDR2: SEHNR and FQNEAQ (reference sequence).

This sequence joins TRBV5-1 and TRBJ1-1, with a weak D call TRBD1 (6 bases). Trimming cost V 4 bases and J 4 bases, with 14 bases left between them. Looked up from germline, CDR1 is SGHRS and CDR2 is YFSETQ. This CDR3 spans 14 amino acids. CDR3 residues: CASSPPGHRTEAFF. The CDR3 coding sequence is TGCGCCAGCAGCCCGCCGGGACACCGCACTGAAGCTTTCTTT.

The V gene is TRBV6-6, the J gene TRBJ2-2; 9 nucleotides agree with TRBD1. Germline loops: CDR1 MNHNY, CDR2 SVGAGI (reference sequence). V was pared by 5 bases and J by 6 bases, with 4 bases of the junction left unmatched. CDR3 size: 14 residues. The CDR3, as DNA: TGTGCCAGCAGTCCACGACAGGGGGCCGGGGAGCTGTTTTTT. This translates into CASSPRQGAGELFF.

In this sample, this clone turned up once. The CDR3 DNA sequence: TGTGCCAGCAGCTTAGGAGGAGGTTGGGAGACCCAGTACTTC. Its translation is CASSLGGGWETQYF. The rearrangement links TRBV7-6 to TRBJ2-5; possible D gene TRBD2, 5 bases. The CDR3 has 14 amino acids. V was pared by 1 base and J by 5 bases, with 11 bases between. Per the germline V gene, CDR1 is SGHVS and CDR2 is FNYEAQ.

This clone was seen a few times. The chain links TRBV27 to TRBJ2-7; the match to TRBD1 covers 7 bases. Losses at the gene ends were 3 bases for V and 2 bases for J; bases not matched to a gene: 4. Germline assignment: CDR1 MNHEY and CDR2 SMNVEV (reference sequence). The CDR3 extends over 14 amino acids. The CDR3 region has the DNA TGTGCCAGCAGTTTCGGGACAGACACCTACGAGCAGTACTTC. This sequence encodes CASSFGTDTYEQYF.

The chain is built from TRBV30 and TRBJ1-1; tentatively, D is TRBD1 (5 bases). V was trimmed by 4 bases and J by 6 bases, leaving 9 bases between them. Germline V gene sequence: CDR1 GTSNPN, CDR2 SVGIG (reference sequence). The CDR3 contains 11 residues. CDR3 in DNA: TGTGCCTGGACCAGGGTGGCTGAAGCTTTCTTT. It translates to CAWTRVAEAFF. Full variable domain (remainder filled in from reference TRBV30 and TRBJ1-1): SQTIHQWPATLVQPVGSPLSLECTVEGTSNPNLYWYRQAAGRGLQLLFYSVGIGQISSEVPQNLSASRPQDRQFILSSKKLLLSDSGFYLCAWTRVAEAFFGQGTRLTVV.

The chain employs TRBV2 and TRBJ1-2, with D hard to call. Per germline, CDR1 SNHLY and CDR2 FYNNEI. Trimming took 3 bases from V and 6 from J, leaving 14 bases between them. There are 14 residues in the CDR3. The CDR3 loop reads CASSDAGIRDGYTF. The CDR3 DNA follows: TGTGCCAGCAGTGATGCGGGGATTCGGGATGGCTACACCTTC. The full variable domain, completed using reference TRBV2 and TRBJ1-2, is EPEVTQTPSHQVTQMGQEVILRCVPISNHLYFYWYRQILGQKVEFLVSFYNNEISEKSEIFDDQFSVERPDGSNFTLKIRSTKLEDSAMYFCASSDAGIRDGYTFGSGTRLTVV.

The chain uses TRBV4-1 and TRBJ2-1, with 7 bases fitting TRBD1. The germline CDR1 and CDR2 sequences are MGHRA and YSYEKL. The CDR3 length is 17 residues. V gave up 1 base and J gave up 6 bases; unmatched junction bases: 12. The CDR3 DNA is TGCGCCAGCAGCCAAGTCCTCCGGGACAGAACGATCAATGAGCAGTTCTTC. It is translated as CASSQVLRDRTINEQFF.

The J gene is TRBJ1-5, the V gene TRBV27; no firm D call. CDR1 is MNHEY and CDR2 is SMNVEV in the germline V gene (reference sequence). The length of the CDR3 is 15 residues. Trimming cost V 5 bases and J 2 bases, with 13 bases left between them. Written as DNA, the CDR3 is TGTGCCAGCAGTACCCGCCTCGGGGGCAATCAGCCCCAGCATTTT. It translates to CASSTRLGGNQPQHF.

The J gene is TRBJ2-3, the V gene TRBV7-9, with TRBD1 matching 8 bases. Germline V lookup: CDR1 SEHNR, CDR2 FQNEAQ (reference sequence). The CDR3 has 16 amino acids. With 6 bases clipped from V and 1 base from J, the junction kept 9 bases outside the gene matches. DNA for the CDR3: TGTGCCAGCAGAGGCCCGCAGGGGGCCCGCACAGATACGCAGTATTTT. It encodes CASRGPQGARTDTQYF.

This chain links TRBV15 with TRBJ1-4; 10 bases line up with TRBD1. The J segment lost 8 bases and the V segment lost 1 base, leaving 7 bases of the junction unmatched. Germline CDR1 reads LNHNV; CDR2 reads YYDKDF (reference sequence). The CDR3 consists of 16 residues. CDR3 sequence (DNA): TGTGCCACCAGCAGAGTGGCCCCGGACAGGGGGGAAAAACTGTTTTTT. Its translation: CATSRVAPDRGEKLFF.

V is TRBV15 and J is TRBJ1-2; 8 positions agree with TRBD1. The ends lost 5 bases at V and 4 bases at J; junction bases unmatched: 3. CDR3 length equals 13 residues. Per the germline V gene, CDR1 is LNHNV and CDR2 is YYDKDF (reference sequence). The CDR3, as DNA: TGTGCCACCAGCCACGGACAGGGCTATGGCTACACCTTC. Its translation is CATSHGQGYGYTF. Using reference TRBV15 and TRBJ1-2 for the parts outside the CDR3, the full variable domain is DAMVIQNPRYQVTQFGKPVTLSCSQTLNHNVMYWYQQKSSQAPKLLFHYYDKDFNNEADTPDNFQSRRPNTSFCFLDIRSPGLGDTAMYLCATSHGQGYGYTFGSGTRLTVV.

This chain uses TRBV10-3 with TRBJ2-3; the match to TRBD1 covers 9 bases. In germline, CDR1 is ENHRY, CDR2 SYGVKD. This CDR3 region has 18 residues. V lost 0 bases to trimming and J lost 3 bases; unmatched junction nucleotides: 10. The CDR3 DNA follows: TGTGCCATCAGTGAGTCAAGCCCACAGGGGGCGAAGACAGATACGCAGTATTTT. It yields the protein CAISESSPQGAKTDTQYF.

The V and J genes are TRBV5-6 and TRBJ2-7; TRBD1 might be the D (6 bases). V was pared by 0 bases and J by 5 bases, with 21 bases between. This CDR3 is 17 amino acids long. From germline, CDR1 is SGHDT and CDR2 YYEEEE. CDR3 sequence: CASSLGVLTGRGNEQYF. CDR3 in DNA: TGTGCCAGCAGCTTGGGGGTCCTGACAGGCCGAGGCAACGAGCAGTACTTC. The whole variable domain, remainder taken from reference TRBV5-6 and TRBJ2-7, is DAGVTQSPTHLIKTRGQQVTLRCSPKSGHDTVSWYQQALGQGPQFIFQYYEEEERQRGNFPDRFSGHQFPNYSSELNVNALLLGDSALYLCASSLGVLTGRGNEQYFGPGTRLTVT.

About this clone: The junction departs from the called germline gene at one end, perhaps through a read error. V gene TRBV6-5 combines with J gene TRBJ1-3; D is unresolved. Germline values: CDR1 MNHEY, CDR2 SVGAGI. CDR3 length: 15 amino acids. CDR3 sequence (DNA): TGTGCCAGCAGTTACTCGGGGTCCTCTGGAAACACCATTTATTTT. This gives the protein CASSYSGSSGNTIYF.

CDR3: CASSLARASGLYEQYF. The CDR3 DNA sequence: TGTGCCAGCAGCTTAGCGAGGGCTAGCGGACTCTACGAGCAGTACTTC. The chain employs TRBV7-8 and TRBJ2-7, with TRBD2 matching over 7 bases. The CDR3 consists of 16 residues. V shed 0 bases, J shed 3 bases, and the junction held 8 bases outside the gene matches. Germline V gene data show CDR1 as SGHVS and CDR2 as FQNEAQ.

This clone has a handful of counts. V and J are TRBV2 and TRBJ2-5; either TRBD1 or TRBD2 may fit D (6 bases each). Germline V gives CDR1 SNHLY, CDR2 FYNNEI. This CDR3 comprises 14 residues. V was cut by 3 bases and J by 0 bases, with 8 bases left in between. The CDR3 protein is CASSDGGYQETQYF. The DNA of the CDR3 is TGTGCCAGCAGTGACGGGGGCTACCAAGAGACCCAGTACTTC.